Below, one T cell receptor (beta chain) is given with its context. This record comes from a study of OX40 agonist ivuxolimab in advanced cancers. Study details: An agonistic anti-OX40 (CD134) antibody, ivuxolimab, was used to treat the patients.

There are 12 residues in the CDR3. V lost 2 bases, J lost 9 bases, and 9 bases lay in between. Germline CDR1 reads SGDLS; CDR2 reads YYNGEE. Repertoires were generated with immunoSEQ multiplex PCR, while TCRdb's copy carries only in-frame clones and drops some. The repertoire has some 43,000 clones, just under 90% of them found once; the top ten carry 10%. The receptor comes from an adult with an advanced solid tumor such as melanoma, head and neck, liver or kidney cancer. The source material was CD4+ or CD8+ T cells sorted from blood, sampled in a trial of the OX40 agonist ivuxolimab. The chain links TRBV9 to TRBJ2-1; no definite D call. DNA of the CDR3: TGTGCCAGCAGCGTTAACTCGGGTGAGCAGTTCTTC. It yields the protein CASSVNSGEQFF.